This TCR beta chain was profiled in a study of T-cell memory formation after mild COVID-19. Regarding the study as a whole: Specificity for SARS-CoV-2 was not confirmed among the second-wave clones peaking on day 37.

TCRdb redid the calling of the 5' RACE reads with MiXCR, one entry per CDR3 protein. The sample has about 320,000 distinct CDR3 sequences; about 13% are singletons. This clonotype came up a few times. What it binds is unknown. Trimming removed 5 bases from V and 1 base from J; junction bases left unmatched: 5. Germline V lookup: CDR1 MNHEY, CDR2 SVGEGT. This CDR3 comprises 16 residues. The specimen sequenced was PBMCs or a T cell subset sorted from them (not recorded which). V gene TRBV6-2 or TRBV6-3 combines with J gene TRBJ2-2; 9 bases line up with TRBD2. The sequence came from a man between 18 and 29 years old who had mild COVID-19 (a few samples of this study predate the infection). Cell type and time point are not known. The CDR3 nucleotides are TGTGCCAGCAGTGCTAGCGGGGCCGAGAACACCGGGGAGCTGTTTTTT. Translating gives CASSASGAENTGELFF.